This T cell receptor (beta chain) comes out of a study of blood T cell repertoires in COVID-19. Across the study: PBMCs, B-cell-depleted T cells, or T cells were the source of the cDNA or gDNA that made up the material.

Repertoires were generated with immunoSEQ multiplex PCR, while TCRdb's copy carries only in-frame clones and drops some. The table has roughly 230,000 clones, nearly 90% seen once; the top ten hold 2.1%. Germline loops: CDR1 KGHSH, CDR2 LQKENI. The CDR3 totals 14 residues. The V segment lost 5 bases and the J segment 2 bases; nucleotides outside the gene matches: 5. The receptor comes from a woman aged 60 to 75 with COVID-19, enrolled during active disease. The V gene is TRBV18, the J gene TRBJ2-5, with 7 bases matching TRBD1. The sample was peripheral blood. The CDR3 loop reads CASSDRQGQETQYF. The DNA of the CDR3 is TGTGCCAGCTCAGACCGACAGGGTCAAGAGACCCAGTACTTC.